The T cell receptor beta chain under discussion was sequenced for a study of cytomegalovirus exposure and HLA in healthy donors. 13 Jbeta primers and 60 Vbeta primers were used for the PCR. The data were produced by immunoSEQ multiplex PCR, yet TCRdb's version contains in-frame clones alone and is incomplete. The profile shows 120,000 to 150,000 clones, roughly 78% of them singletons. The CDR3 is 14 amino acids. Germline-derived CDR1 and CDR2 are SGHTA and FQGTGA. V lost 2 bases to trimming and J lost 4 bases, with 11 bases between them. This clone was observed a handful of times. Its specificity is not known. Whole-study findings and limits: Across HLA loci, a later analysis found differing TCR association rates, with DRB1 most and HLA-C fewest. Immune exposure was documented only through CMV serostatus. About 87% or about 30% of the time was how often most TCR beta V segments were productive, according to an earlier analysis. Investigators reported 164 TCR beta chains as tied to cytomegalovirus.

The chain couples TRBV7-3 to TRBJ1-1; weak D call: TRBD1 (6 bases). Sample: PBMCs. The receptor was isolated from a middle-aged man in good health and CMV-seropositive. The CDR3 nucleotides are TGTGCCAGCAGCTTACAGGGGAGTAGCACTGAAGCTTTCTTT. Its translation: CASSLQGSSTEAFF.